This is a list of T cell receptor beta chains from one sample in a study of T cell responses to AZD1222 COVID-19 vaccine. The method was immunoSEQ multiplex PCR; TCRdb's version includes in-frame clones alone and lacks a portion of them. The sample shows 100,000 to 150,000 clones, roughly 90% of them seen only once. Sample: peripheral blood, taken 28 days after the second AZD1222 dose. The receptors come from an adult who received the AZD1222 COVID-19 vaccine. The CDR3 runs from the conserved cysteine through the conserved F or W. Fields, in order: J gene, V gene, D gene, clone size, CDR3 length, CDR3 DNA, CDR3 protein. D genes are given only for firm matches. Rows may omit the clone size; those that give it use once, few, many or a size class.

TRBJ1-5	TRBV11-2	NA	NA	16	TGTGCCAGCAGCTTAGGTACAGGGAGGGCAGGACAGCCCCAGCATTTT	CASSLGTGRAGQPQHF
TRBJ1-3	TRBV28	NA	once	16	TGTGCCAGCAGTATCCGAACGGTGGTGGCTGGAAACACCATATATTTT	CASSIRTVVAGNTIYF
TRBJ2-1	TRBV10-3	TRBD2	NA	15	TGTGCCATCAGCGAACTAGCGGGAGGGTACAATGAGCAGTTCTTC	CAISELAGGYNEQFF
TRBJ1-2	TRBV5-1	NA	NA	15	TGCGCCAGCAGCGGGTCACAGGGAATGCGGTATGGCTACACCTTC	CASSGSQGMRYGYTF
TRBJ2-7	TRBV19	NA	NA	14	TGTGCCAGTAGGACCCACGACCTCGTGGACGAGCAGTACTTC	CASRTHDLVDEQYF
TRBJ2-3	TRBV2	NA	NA	13	TGTGCCAGCAGTGTCCCCGAAACAGATACGCAGTATTTT	CASSVPETDTQYF
TRBJ1-4	TRBV4-1	NA	NA	15	TGCGCCAGCAGCCAAACGGGGGTAGGGGGTGAAAAACTGTTTTTT	CASSQTGVGGEKLFF
TRBJ2-5	TRBV7-7	TRBD2	NA	17	TGTGCTAGCAGCTTTGGACTAGCGGGAGGGCCTGCAGAGACCCAGTACTTC	CASSFGLAGGPAETQYF
TRBJ2-3	TRBV6-5	TRBD2	NA	16	TGTGCCAGCAGTTACTCGTCTAGCGGGAGACTCGATACGCAGTATTTT	CASSYSSSGRLDTQYF
TRBJ2-1	TRBV18	TRBD1	NA	14	TGTGCCAGCTCTGGGACAGGGACCTACAATGAGCAGTTCTTC	CASSGTGTYNEQFF
TRBJ2-1	TRBV5-1	NA	NA	15	TGCGCCAGCAGCACGGAAGGGACGGTAGGCAGTGAGCAGTTCTTC	CASSTEGTVGSEQFF
TRBJ2-3	TRBV10-3	TRBD2	NA	15	TGTGCCATCAGTGTTATGGGGGGGGGCACAGATACGCAGTATTTT	CAISVMGGGTDTQYF
TRBJ1-3	TRBV25-1	NA	once	15	TGTGCCAGCAGTGAATCGGGGGGTGGTGGAAACACCATATATTTT	CASSESGGGGNTIYF
TRBJ2-2	TRBV11-2	NA	NA	12	TGTGCCAGCAGCACGCGGCTAGGGGAGCTGTTTTTT	CASSTRLGELFF
TRBJ2-7	TRBV14	NA	NA	16	TGTGCCAGCAGCCGGATTCCTGGACTTAGTTTGGGGGAGCAGTACTTC	CASSRIPGLSLGEQYF
TRBJ2-3	TRBV5-5	NA	NA	16	TGTGCCAGCAGCTTGAAGGACCGGGGGTCCACAGATACGCAGTATTTT	CASSLKDRGSTDTQYF
TRBJ1-5	TRBV3-1/TRBV3-2	NA	NA	15	TGTGCCAGCAGCCAAGAGATCAATGTAGGTCAGCCCCAGCATTTT	CASSQEINVGQPQHF